What follows are 14 T cell receptor beta chains derived from one specimen sequenced in a study of OX40 agonist ivuxolimab in advanced cancers. Profiled with immunoSEQ multiplex PCR; TCRdb holds only in-frame clones, not every one. The table includes some 34,000 clones, around four fifths detected once. This sample comprised CD4+ or CD8+ T cells sorted from blood, obtained in a trial of the OX40 agonist ivuxolimab. The receptors shown here come from an adult with an advanced solid tumor such as melanoma, head and neck, liver or kidney cancer.

This chain connects TRBV27 to TRBJ2-7; 7 bases agree with TRBD1. The CDR3 runs to 12 residues. Trimming cost V 7 bases and J 2 bases; bases outside gene matches: 2. Germline-derived CDR1 and CDR2 are MNHEY and SMNVEV (reference sequence). DNA for the CDR3: TGTGCCAGCACCGACAGGGCCTACGAGCAGTACTTC. Its protein product is CASTDRAYEQYF.

The chain uses TRBV5-6 and TRBJ2-3, with D possibly TRBD2 on 6 matching bases. The CDR3 covers 16 residues. V gave up 7 bases and J gave up 3 bases, with 21 bases separating them. The V gene's germline CDR1 is SGHDT and CDR2 YYEEEE. CDR3 nucleotide sequence: TGTGCCAGCCAGGGACTGAGGGCACGACAGACAGATACGCAGTATTTT. Protein: CASQGLRARQTDTQYF.

The chain joins TRBV28 to TRBJ1-5, with D unclear. Germline CDR1 reads MDHEN; CDR2 reads SYDVKM. The CDR3 loop spans 13 amino acids. V was pared by 4 bases and J by 3 bases, with 7 bases between. The chain's CDR3 is CASSSLINQPQHF. The CDR3 DNA follows: TGTGCCAGCAGTTCACTGATCAATCAGCCCCAGCATTTT.

The chain uses TRBV5-6 and TRBJ1-5; D not resolved. This CDR3 spans 15 amino acids. Between the trimmed V and J ends, which lost 0 bases and 2 bases, there was a span of 9 bases. Germline V gene sequence: CDR1 SGHDT, CDR2 YYEEEE. CDR3 sequence (DNA): TGTGCCAGCAGCTTGGGTAGCGGAGGCAATCAGCCCCAGCATTTT. It translates to CASSLGSGGNQPQHF.

The chain carries TRBV2 and TRBJ1-1; 8 nucleotides match TRBD1. The CDR3 loop spans 13 amino acids. V shed 10 bases, J shed 4 bases, and the junction held 8 bases outside the gene matches. From germline, CDR1 is SNHLY and CDR2 FYNNEI. The CDR3 spells CANRPGGTTEAFF. DNA for the CDR3: TGTGCCAACCGCCCAGGGGGCACCACTGAAGCTTTCTTT.

The chain is built from TRBV28 and TRBJ2-7; D is possibly TRBD1 or TRBD2 (5 bases each). Trimming took off 5 bases at V and 3 bases at J, with 17 bases between the two ends. The CDR3 sequence is 15 residues long. Germline V gene sequence: CDR1 MDHEN, CDR2 SYDVKM. The CDR3 protein is CASSVTGREHYEQYF. CDR3 DNA: TGTGCCAGCAGTGTGACGGGCAGGGAGCACTACGAGCAGTACTTC.

This chain connects TRBV6-6 to TRBJ2-1; 11 bases are shared with TRBD2. The CDR3 extends over 16 amino acids. Germline CDR1 is MNHNY and CDR2 is SVGAGI (reference sequence). Unmatched junction bases numbered 6, after V lost 1 base and J lost 7 bases. CDR3 nucleotides: TGTGCCAGCAGTTACTTTGGGACTAGCGGCCGGAATGAGCAGTTCTTC. Translating it yields CASSYFGTSGRNEQFF.

This rearrangement joins TRBV28 to TRBJ1-5; D is unresolved. This CDR3 spans 15 amino acids. V was shortened by 2 bases and J by 0 bases, with 8 bases between the two germline ends. Germline V lookup: CDR1 MDHEN, CDR2 SYDVKM. Written as DNA, the CDR3 is TGTGCCAGCAGTTTAGTCGCTGATAGCAATCAGCCCCAGCATTTT. This sequence encodes CASSLVADSNQPQHF.

The CDR3 nucleotides read TGTGCCAGCAGTACGGGACAGGGGGGAATCTACGAGCAGTACTTC. Encoded protein: CASSTGQGGIYEQYF. The V gene is TRBV27, the J gene TRBJ2-5; 11 bases map to TRBD1. The last part of the DNA fits TRBJ2-7 better; the J call may be wrong. This CDR3 contains 15 residues. Looked up from germline, CDR1 is MNHEY and CDR2 is SMNVEV (reference sequence).

CDR3 loop: CSVVGQETQYF. CDR3 nucleotide sequence: TGCAGCGTTGTCGGGCAAGAGACCCAGTACTTC. The J gene is TRBJ2-5, the V gene TRBV29-1, with no clear D. CDR3 length: 11 amino acids. Germline loops: CDR1 SQVTM, CDR2 ANQGSEA. Trimming shortened V by 4 bases and J by 2 bases, and 5 bases separated the two germline ends.

The V and J genes are TRBV29-1 and TRBJ2-1, with TRBD2 identical over 8 bases. The CDR3 runs to 16 residues. In germline, CDR1 is SQVTM, CDR2 ANQGSEA. The junction had 11 bases not matched to a gene; V was cut back by 5 bases and J by 2 bases. CDR3 DNA: TGCAGCGTTCTGGTCCCCGGGAGGGCCCCCTACAATGAGCAGTTCTTC. Its protein is CSVLVPGRAPYNEQFF.

The V gene is TRBV7-8, the J gene TRBJ2-1; perhaps TRBD2 as D (5 bases). V lost 8 bases, J lost 8 bases, and 16 bases lay in between. CDR3 length equals 13 residues. Germline lookup yields CDR1 SGHVS and CDR2 FQNEAQ. The CDR3 loop is CASSAKLGDEQFF. The CDR3, as DNA: TGTGCCAGCTCCGCCAAGCTCGGGGATGAGCAGTTCTTC. The variable domain in full, completed from reference TRBV7-8 and TRBJ2-1, reads GAGVSQSPRYKVAKRGQDVALRCDPISGHVSLFWYQQALGQGPEFLTYFQNEAQLDKSGLPSDRFFAERPEGSVSTLKIQRTQQEDSAVYLCASSAKLGDEQFFGPGTRLTVL.

The chain couples TRBV7-2 to TRBJ2-7; tentative D call: TRBD2 (6 bases). The germline V gene has CDR1 SGHTA and CDR2 FQGNSA. This CDR3 spans 13 amino acids. V was pared by 5 bases and J by 4 bases, with 12 bases between. The chain's CDR3 is CASSPSEGYEQYF. The CDR3 DNA is TGTGCCAGCAGCCCTTCGGAGGGGTACGAGCAGTACTTC.

In DNA form, the CDR3 reads TGTGCCAGTAGTATAAGTTCAGGAGGCTACGAGCAGTACTTC. This encodes CASSISSGGYEQYF. The chain joins TRBV19 to TRBJ2-7; D is perhaps TRBD2 (5 bases). From germline, CDR1 is LNHDA and CDR2 SQIVND (reference sequence). The CDR3 is 14 amino acids. V lost 2 bases and J 3 bases, leaving 11 bases between the germline ends.